A selection of T cell receptor beta chains follows, all from one sample in a study of OX40 agonist ivuxolimab in advanced cancers. Repertoires were generated with immunoSEQ multiplex PCR, while TCRdb's copy carries only in-frame clones and drops some. The table records about 77,000 clones, nearly 90% of them present only once. Specimen: CD4+ or CD8+ T cells sorted from blood, collected in a trial of the OX40 agonist ivuxolimab. Source of these receptors: an adult with an advanced solid tumor such as melanoma, head and neck, liver or kidney cancer. Both conserved end residues are part of each CDR3. The D gene is left open where the match is weak. The size entry is marked missing in some rows and otherwise reads once, few, many or a size class.

clone size: NA
J gene: TRBJ2-2
D gene: NA
V gene: TRBV6-1
CDR3 DNA: TGTGCCAGCAGTGAAGGCTGGGACGCTTCGAACACCGGGGAGCTGTTTTTT
CDR3 protein: CASSEGWDASNTGELFF

clone size: NA
J gene: TRBJ1-2
D gene: NA
V gene: TRBV19
CDR3 DNA: TGTGCCAGTACTCCCCTAGGCGAAGACAACCGTGGCTACACCTTC
CDR3 protein: CASTPLGEDNRGYTF

clone size: NA
J gene: TRBJ2-7
D gene: TRBD2
V gene: TRBV19
CDR3 DNA: TGTGCCAGTACCCCTAGCGGGGGGGCCTCCTACGAGCAGTACTTC
CDR3 protein: CASTPSGGASYEQYF

clone size: NA
J gene: TRBJ1-3
D gene: NA
V gene: TRBV10-3
CDR3 DNA: TGTGCCATCAGTGTTGGTGGAGGTGGAAACACCATATATTTT
CDR3 protein: CAISVGGGGNTIYF

clone size: NA
J gene: TRBJ2-7
D gene: NA
V gene: TRBV9
CDR3 DNA: TGTGCCAGCAGCGTAGGGGCAGGGGCGAGCTCCTACGAGCAGTACTTC
CDR3 protein: CASSVGAGASSYEQYF

clone size: few
J gene: TRBJ1-2
D gene: NA
V gene: TRBV7-2
CDR3 DNA: TGTGCCAGCAGAAGGGCATCTCTAAACTATGGCTACACCTTC
CDR3 protein: CASRRASLNYGYTF

clone size: NA
J gene: TRBJ2-7
D gene: TRBD1
V gene: TRBV5-1
CDR3 DNA: TGCGCCAGCAGCTTGGGGTTTGCGGACAGGGGAATCTACGAGCAGTACTTC
CDR3 protein: CASSLGFADRGIYEQYF

clone size: NA
J gene: TRBJ2-6
D gene: NA
V gene: TRBV5-1
CDR3 DNA: TGCGCCAGCAGCGCTTTAGGTTCGGGGGCCAACGTCCTGACTTTC
CDR3 protein: CASSALGSGANVLTF

clone size: NA
J gene: TRBJ2-1
D gene: TRBD2
V gene: TRBV10-3
CDR3 DNA: TGTGCCATCAGTGAAGGCGGGAGGGCGAAGAATGAGCAGTTCTTC
CDR3 protein: CAISEGGRAKNEQFF

clone size: NA
J gene: TRBJ1-4
D gene: NA
V gene: TRBV5-1
CDR3 DNA: TGCGCCAGCAGCTGGGGAGGGCTCGCAACTAATGAAAAACTGTTTTTT
CDR3 protein: CASSWGGLATNEKLFF

clone size: NA
J gene: TRBJ2-3
D gene: TRBD2
V gene: TRBV25-1
CDR3 DNA: TGTGCCAGCAGTGAAGCGGGAGGGGCGAATACGCAGTATTTT
CDR3 protein: CASSEAGGANTQYF